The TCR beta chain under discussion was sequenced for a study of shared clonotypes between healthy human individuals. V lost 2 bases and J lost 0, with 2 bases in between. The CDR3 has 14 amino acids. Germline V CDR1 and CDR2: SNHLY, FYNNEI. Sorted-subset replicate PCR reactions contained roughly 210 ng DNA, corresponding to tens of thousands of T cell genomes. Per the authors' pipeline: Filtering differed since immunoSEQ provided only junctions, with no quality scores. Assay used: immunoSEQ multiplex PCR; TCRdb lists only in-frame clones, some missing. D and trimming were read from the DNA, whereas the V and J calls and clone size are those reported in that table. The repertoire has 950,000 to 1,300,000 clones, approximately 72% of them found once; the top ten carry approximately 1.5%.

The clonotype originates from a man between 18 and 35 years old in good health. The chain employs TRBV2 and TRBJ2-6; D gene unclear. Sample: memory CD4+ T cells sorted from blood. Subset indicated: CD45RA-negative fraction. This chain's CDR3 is CASSEHSGANVLTF. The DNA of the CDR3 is TGTGCCAGCAGTGAACACTCTGGGGCCAACGTCCTGACTTTC.